These 16 T cell receptor beta chains came from one sample sequenced in a study of cytomegalovirus exposure and HLA in healthy donors. The data were produced by immunoSEQ multiplex PCR, yet TCRdb's version contains in-frame clones alone and is incomplete. The sample holds about 50,000 clones; 88% are singletons and the top ten take approximately 6.4%. The source material was PBMCs. Receptors were obtained from a woman under 40 in good health and CMV-seronegative.

This chain uses TRBV11-2 with TRBJ1-1, with TRBD1 matching over 9 bases. This CDR3 region has 15 residues. In germline, CDR1 is SGHAT, CDR2 FQNNGV. V lost 5 bases to trimming and J lost 0 bases; unmatched junction nucleotides: 4. CDR3 DNA: TGTGCCAGCAGCGCAAACAGGGGGCTGAACACTGAAGCTTTCTTT. Amino acid sequence: CASSANRGLNTEAFF.

The chain is built from TRBV18 and TRBJ1-5; 7 nucleotides agree with TRBD1. The CDR3 is 15 amino acids. V shed 4 bases and J 4 bases; nucleotides not matched to a gene: 7. Germline CDR1 is KGHSH and CDR2 is LQKENI. CDR3: CASSRSGQTNQPQHF. Written as DNA, the CDR3 is TGTGCCAGCTCACGATCGGGACAGACAAATCAGCCCCAGCATTTT.

This clone was picked up a small number of times. V usage is TRBV4-2 and J usage is TRBJ2-2; no clear D. Germline loops: CDR1 LGHNA, CDR2 YNFKEQ. The CDR3 is 15 amino acids. Trimming removed 1 base at V and 6 bases at J, with 12 bases between. The CDR3 loop is CASSQAFQVPGELFF. The CDR3 region has the DNA TGTGCCAGCAGCCAAGCGTTCCAGGTCCCCGGGGAGCTGTTTTTT.

This clone was recorded once. The chain uses TRBV15 and TRBJ2-7; no reliable D call. The germline V gene encodes CDR1 LNHNV and CDR2 YYDKDF (reference sequence). V was shortened by 1 base and J by 1 base, with 14 bases between the two germline ends. The CDR3 is 16 residues long. In nucleotides, the CDR3 is TGTGCCACCAGCAGAGGCTGGTACCAGGCGTCCTACGAGCAGTACTTC. It specifies CATSRGWYQASYEQYF.

V gene TRBV7-8 combines with J gene TRBJ1-1; a possible D gene is TRBD1 (6 bases). Germline CDR1 and CDR2: SGHVS and FQNEAQ. The CDR3 spans 14 residues. V was shortened by 3 bases and J by 7 bases, with 15 bases between the two germline ends. This CDR3 is CASSLVQGGGEAFF. DNA of the CDR3: TGTGCCAGCAGCTTGGTACAGGGCGGTGGTGAAGCTTTCTTT.

J is TRBJ1-1 and V is TRBV6-5; D is possibly TRBD1 (6 bases). The CDR3 runs 16 residues. V gave up 4 bases and J gave up 0 bases, with 15 bases separating them. Germline lookup yields CDR1 MNHEY and CDR2 SVGAGI. CDR3 in amino acids: CASSSGGPYVNTEAFF. CDR3 coding DNA: TGTGCCAGCAGTTCCGGGGGGCCCTATGTGAACACTGAAGCTTTCTTT.

The chain uses TRBV20-1 and TRBJ2-7, with no clear D. The CDR3 covers 11 residues. The V end was cut by 0 bases, the J end by 12 bases, with 12 bases between. Germline CDR1 and CDR2: DFQATT and SNEGSKA (reference sequence). CDR3 nucleotide sequence: TGCAGTGCTAGAGATTACCAACAATCGTACTTC. Amino acid sequence: CSARDYQQSYF.

J is TRBJ2-5 and V is TRBV7-2; D perhaps matches TRBD2 (5 bases). The CDR3 extends over 17 amino acids. V was shortened by 5 bases and J by 2 bases, with 21 bases between the two germline ends. CDR1 SGHTA and CDR2 FQGNSA come from the germline V gene. CDR3 amino acids: CASSVRGWQSLQETQYF. Here the CDR3 DNA reads TGTGCCAGCAGCGTCAGAGGGTGGCAGTCCTTACAAGAGACCCAGTACTTC.

This clone appeared once. The J gene is TRBJ1-1, the V gene TRBV5-4; 10 nucleotides match TRBD1. Germline CDR1 SGHNT, CDR2 YYREEE (reference sequence). CDR3 size: 14 residues. Trimming cost V 9 bases and J 6 bases; bases outside gene matches: 11. In DNA form, the CDR3 reads TGTGCCATTCATCCGGGACAGGGGCGCGCTGAAGCTTTCTTT. This gives the protein CAIHPGQGRAEAFF.

The chain links TRBV29-1 to TRBJ1-3; D remains unclear. With 3 bases removed from V and 1 base from J, the gap between germline ends came to 7 bases. Germline lookup yields CDR1 SQVTM and CDR2 ANQGSEA. The CDR3 is made up of 13 amino acids. CDR3 nucleotide sequence: TGCAGCGTTGATTCGGGTTCTGGAAACACCATATATTTT. Translated: CSVDSGSGNTIYF.

This rearrangement joins TRBV7-8 to TRBJ2-5; D perhaps matches TRBD1 (6 bases). Deletions cut 2 bases from V and 9 bases from J, with 19 bases between. The germline V gene encodes CDR1 SGHVS and CDR2 FQNEAQ. This CDR3 spans 15 amino acids. CDR3 region: CASSLKPWTEGSQYF. Written as DNA, the CDR3 is TGTGCCAGCAGCTTAAAGCCCTGGACAGAAGGATCCCAGTACTTC.

The genes are TRBV7-2 and TRBJ2-1; TRBD2 matches at 15 bases. Unmatched junction bases numbered 5, after V lost 5 bases and J lost 9 bases. CDR3 length equals 15 residues. Germline V gene data show CDR1 as SGHTA and CDR2 as FQGNSA. The CDR3 here is CASSTGLAGGGEQFF. In DNA, the CDR3 is TGTGCCAGCAGCACGGGACTAGCGGGAGGAGGTGAGCAGTTCTTC.

This clone was recorded once. The chain is built from TRBV6-4 and TRBJ2-1; D may be TRBD2 (6 bases). Germline V gene sequence: CDR1 MRHNA, CDR2 SNTAGT. Trimming left V 6 bases short and J 4 bases short, with 25 bases between. The CDR3 contains 18 residues. DNA for the CDR3: TGTGCCAGCAGCCGAACCGGGATAGCGGAGCGACTGTACAATGAGCAGTTCTTC. It translates to CASSRTGIAERLYNEQFF.

This chain uses TRBV27 with TRBJ2-5; no clear D gene. CDR1 is MNHEY, CDR2 SMNVEV, per germline (reference sequence). CDR3 length equals 13 residues. V dropped 4 bases and J dropped 2 bases, with 8 bases sitting between them. CDR3 loop: CASSSGQQETQYF. The CDR3 bases are TGTGCCAGCAGTTCCGGTCAACAAGAGACCCAGTACTTC.

This clone has more than one count but fewer than ten. CDR3 amino acids: CASSLEQGFTYEQYF. The CDR3 DNA sequence: TGCGCCAGCAGCTTGGAACAGGGCTTTACGTACGAGCAGTACTTC. This rearrangement joins TRBV5-1 to TRBJ2-7, with D possibly matching TRBD1 (6 bases). V was shortened by 0 bases and J by 4 bases, with 14 bases between the two germline ends. This CDR3 region has 15 residues. CDR1 is SGHRS and CDR2 is YFSETQ in the germline V gene. Based on the CDR3 plus reference TRBV5-1 and TRBJ2-7, the full variable domain is KAGVTQTPRYLIKTRGQQVTLSCSPISGHRSVSWYQQTPGQGLQFLFEYFSETQRNKGNFPGRFSGRQFSNSRSEMNVSTLELGDSALYLCASSLEQGFTYEQYFGPGTRLTVT.

The chain is built from TRBV5-6 and TRBJ2-3, with a weak D call TRBD1 (6 bases). Trimming removed 3 bases at V and 5 bases at J, with 10 bases between. Germline values: CDR1 SGHDT, CDR2 YYEEEE. The CDR3 has 13 amino acids. The CDR3 DNA is TGTGCCAGCAGCTGGGCAGGGGAAGATACGCAGTATTTT. Encoded protein: CASSWAGEDTQYF.